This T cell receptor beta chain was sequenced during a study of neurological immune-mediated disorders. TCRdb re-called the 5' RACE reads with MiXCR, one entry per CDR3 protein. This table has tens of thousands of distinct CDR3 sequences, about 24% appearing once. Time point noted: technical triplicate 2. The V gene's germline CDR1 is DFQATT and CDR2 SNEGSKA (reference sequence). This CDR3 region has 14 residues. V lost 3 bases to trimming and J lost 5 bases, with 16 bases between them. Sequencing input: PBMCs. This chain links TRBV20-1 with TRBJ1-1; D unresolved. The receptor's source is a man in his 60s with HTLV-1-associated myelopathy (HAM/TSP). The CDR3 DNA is TGCAGTGCTAGGGTAGACACGAAGGGTACTGAAGCTTTCTTT. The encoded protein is CSARVDTKGTEAFF.